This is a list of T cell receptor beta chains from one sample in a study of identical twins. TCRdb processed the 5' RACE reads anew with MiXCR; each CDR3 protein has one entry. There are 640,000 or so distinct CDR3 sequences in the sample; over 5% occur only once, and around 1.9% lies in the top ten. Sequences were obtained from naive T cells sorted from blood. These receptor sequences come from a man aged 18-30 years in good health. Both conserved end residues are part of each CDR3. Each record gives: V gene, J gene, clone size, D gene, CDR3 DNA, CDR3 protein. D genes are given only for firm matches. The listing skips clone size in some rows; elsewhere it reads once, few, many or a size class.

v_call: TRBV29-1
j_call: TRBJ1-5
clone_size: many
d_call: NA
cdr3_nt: TGCAGCGCCTTAGTGAGGGCCAATCAGCCCCAGCATTTT
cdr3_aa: CSALVRANQPQHF

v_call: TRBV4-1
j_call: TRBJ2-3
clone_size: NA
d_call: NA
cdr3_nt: TGCGCCAGCAAGAGGGTGAGCACAGATACGCAGTATTTT
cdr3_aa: CASKRVSTDTQYF

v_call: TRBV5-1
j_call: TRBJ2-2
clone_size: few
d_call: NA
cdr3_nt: TGCGCCAGCAGCTTGTTGGTCGGGAGAGGCACCGGGGAGCTGTTTTTT
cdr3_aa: CASSLLVGRGTGELFF

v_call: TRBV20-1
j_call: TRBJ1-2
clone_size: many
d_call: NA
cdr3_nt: TGCAGTGCCCCTGGGCCTACCTCGGGAGGCTACACCTTC
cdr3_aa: CSAPGPTSGGYTF

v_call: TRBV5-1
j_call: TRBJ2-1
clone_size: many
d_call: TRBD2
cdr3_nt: TGCGCCAGCAGCCTGGGACTAGCGGGAGGATCTACCTACAATGAGCAGTTCTTC
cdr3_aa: CASSLGLAGGSTYNEQFF

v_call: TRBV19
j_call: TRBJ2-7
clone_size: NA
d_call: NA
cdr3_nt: TGTGCCAGTAAAGTCCAAGGAGGGGGCTACGAGCAGTACTTC
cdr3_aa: CASKVQGGGYEQYF

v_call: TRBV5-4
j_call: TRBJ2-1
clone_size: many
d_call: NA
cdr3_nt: TGTGCCAGCAGCTTGGGTCCTCCGAGGAATGAGCAGTTCTTC
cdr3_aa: CASSLGPPRNEQFF

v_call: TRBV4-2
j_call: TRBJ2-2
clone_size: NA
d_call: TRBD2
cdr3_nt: TGTGCCAGCAGCCAACCGGGAGGGCCCTCGACCGGGGAGCTGTTTTTT
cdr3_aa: CASSQPGGPSTGELFF

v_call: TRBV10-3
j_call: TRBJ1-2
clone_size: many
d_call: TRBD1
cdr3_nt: TGTGCCATCAGTGAGGACCCGACAGGGACGGGCTATGGCTACACCTTC
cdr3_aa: CAISEDPTGTGYGYTF

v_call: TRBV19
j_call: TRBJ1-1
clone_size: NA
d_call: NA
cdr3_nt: TGTGCCAGTAGTATAGATAAAGACAGGAAGAAGAACACTGAAGCTTTCTTT
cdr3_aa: CASSIDKDRKKNTEAFF

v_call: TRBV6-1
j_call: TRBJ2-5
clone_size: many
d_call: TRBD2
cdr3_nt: TGTGCCAGCAGCTCTCCGGGGGGGGTAAAAGAGACCCAGTACTTC
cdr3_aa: CASSSPGGVKETQYF

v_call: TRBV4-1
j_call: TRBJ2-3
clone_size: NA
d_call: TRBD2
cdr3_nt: TGCGCCAGCAGCCAGGAGGTAGCGGGGAGAAAAGATACGCAGTATTTT
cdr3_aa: CASSQEVAGRKDTQYF

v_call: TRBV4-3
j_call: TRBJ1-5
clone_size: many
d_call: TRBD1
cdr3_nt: TGCGCCAGCAGCCAAGGGGCGTCCGGGACAGGGCCCAATCAGCCCCAGCATTTT
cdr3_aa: CASSQGASGTGPNQPQHF

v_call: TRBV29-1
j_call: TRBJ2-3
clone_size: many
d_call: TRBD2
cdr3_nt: TGCAGCGTACGCGGGAGGTTCACAGATACGCAGTATTTT
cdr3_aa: CSVRGRFTDTQYF

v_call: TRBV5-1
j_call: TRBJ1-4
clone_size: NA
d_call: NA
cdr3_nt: TGCGCCAGCAGCTTCGGGGGACTTCACGCAACTAATGAAAAACTGTTTTTT
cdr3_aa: CASSFGGLHATNEKLFF

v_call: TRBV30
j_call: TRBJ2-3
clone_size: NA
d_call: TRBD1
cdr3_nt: TGTGCCTGGAGTGTACAGGGGAGCGCAGATACGCAGTATTTT
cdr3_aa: CAWSVQGSADTQYF

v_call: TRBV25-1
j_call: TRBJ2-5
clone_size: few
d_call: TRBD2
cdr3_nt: TGTGCCAGCAGTCCCCGGATTGCTCTAGCGGGTAAAGAGACCCAGTACTTC
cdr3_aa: CASSPRIALAGKETQYF

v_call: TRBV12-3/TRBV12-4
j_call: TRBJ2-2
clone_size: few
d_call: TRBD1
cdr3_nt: TGTGCCAGCAGTTTGGGACAGGGGCTGACCGGGGAGCTGTTTTTT
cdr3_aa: CASSLGQGLTGELFF

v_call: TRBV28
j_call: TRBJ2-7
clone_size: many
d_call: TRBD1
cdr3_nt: TGTGCCAGCAGTTTATTGTTGGGACAGTATACCTACGAGCAGTACTTC
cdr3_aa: CASSLLLGQYTYEQYF

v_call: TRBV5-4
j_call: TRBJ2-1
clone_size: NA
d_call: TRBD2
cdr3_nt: TGTGCCAGCAGCTTGGGCGGACTAGCGGACAATGAGCAGTTCTTC
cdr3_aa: CASSLGGLADNEQFF

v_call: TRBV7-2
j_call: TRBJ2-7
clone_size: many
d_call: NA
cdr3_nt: TGTGCCAGCAGCGCCACTCCAGCCTACGAGCAGTACTTC
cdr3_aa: CASSATPAYEQYF

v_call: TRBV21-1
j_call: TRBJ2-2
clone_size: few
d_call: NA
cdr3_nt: TGTGCCAGCAGCAAAGGAGACGTGCTAACGAACACCGGGGAGCTGTTTTTT
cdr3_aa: CASSKGDVLTNTGELFF

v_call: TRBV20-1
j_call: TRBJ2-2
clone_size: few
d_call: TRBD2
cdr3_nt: TGCAGTGCTAGAGGGCGAGCGGGAGCATCCGGGGAGCTGTTTTTT
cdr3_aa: CSARGRAGASGELFF

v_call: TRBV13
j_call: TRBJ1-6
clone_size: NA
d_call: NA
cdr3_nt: TGTGCCAGCAGCTTTGGCGGTTCGGGTTCACCCCTCCACTTT
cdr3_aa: CASSFGGSGSPLHF

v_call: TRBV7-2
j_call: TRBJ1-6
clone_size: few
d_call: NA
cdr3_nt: TGTGCCAGCAGCTTAGGGGGGAGTAGCTCACCCCTCCACTTT
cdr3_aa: CASSLGGSSSPLHF

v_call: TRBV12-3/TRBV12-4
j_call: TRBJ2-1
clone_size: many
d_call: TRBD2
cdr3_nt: TGTGCCAGCAGTTTAGAGCGGGAGGGCCGCAATGAGCAGTTCTTC
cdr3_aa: CASSLEREGRNEQFF

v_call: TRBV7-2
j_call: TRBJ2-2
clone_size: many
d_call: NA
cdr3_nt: TGTGCCAGCAGCTTAGGTCCAGGGGGGTACACCGGGGAGCTGTTTTTT
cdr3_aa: CASSLGPGGYTGELFF

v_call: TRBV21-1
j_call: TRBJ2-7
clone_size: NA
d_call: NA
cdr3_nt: TGTGCCAGCAGCCCTCGCACGGCCGAAAACTCCTACGAGCAGTACTTC
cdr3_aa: CASSPRTAENSYEQYF

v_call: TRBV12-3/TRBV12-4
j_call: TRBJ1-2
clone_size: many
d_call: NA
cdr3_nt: TGTGCCAGCAGGGCAACCTATTACACCTTC
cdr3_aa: CASRATYYTF

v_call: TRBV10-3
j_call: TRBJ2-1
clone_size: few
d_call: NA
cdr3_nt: TGTGCCACGACCCCTGGGACCCACCCCTCCTACAATGAGCAGTTCTTC
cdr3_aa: CATTPGTHPSYNEQFF

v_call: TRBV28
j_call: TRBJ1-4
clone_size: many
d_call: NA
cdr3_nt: TGTGCCAGCAGCCGAACAGACTACAGGGACGAAAATGAAAAACTGTTTTTT
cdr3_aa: CASSRTDYRDENEKLFF

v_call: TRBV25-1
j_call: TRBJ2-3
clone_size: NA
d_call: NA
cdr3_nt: TGTGCCAGCAGTGAATCTTGGGGGCATCCCGCAGATACGCAGTATTTT
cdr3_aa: CASSESWGHPADTQYF

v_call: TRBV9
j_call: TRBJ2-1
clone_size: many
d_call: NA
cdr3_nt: TGTGCCAGCAGCCCCTCGGGCGGTGAGCAGTTCTTC
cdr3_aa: CASSPSGGEQFF

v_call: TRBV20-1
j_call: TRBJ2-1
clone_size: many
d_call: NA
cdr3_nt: TGCAGTGCTAGCGGGCGACCTCCCTACAATGAGCAGTTCTTC
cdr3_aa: CSASGRPPYNEQFF

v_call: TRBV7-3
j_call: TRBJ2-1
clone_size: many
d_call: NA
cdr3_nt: TGTGCCAGCAGCTTAGCGGTGGGATTGAGGAATGAGCAGTTCTTC
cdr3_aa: CASSLAVGLRNEQFF

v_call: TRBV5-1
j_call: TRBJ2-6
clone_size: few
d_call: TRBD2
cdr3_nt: TGCGCCAGCAGCAACGGGGGGGCTGGGGCCAACGTCCTGACTTTC
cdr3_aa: CASSNGGAGANVLTF

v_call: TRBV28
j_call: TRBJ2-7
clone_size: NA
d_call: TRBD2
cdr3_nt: TGTGCCAGCAGTACCCCGGGCGGGAGGGCCCACTACGAGCAGTACTTC
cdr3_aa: CASSTPGGRAHYEQYF

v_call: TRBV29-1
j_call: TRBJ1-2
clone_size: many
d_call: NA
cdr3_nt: TGCAGCGTGCACGAGGGCCCAGGGGACTATGGCTACACCTTC
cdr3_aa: CSVHEGPGDYGYTF

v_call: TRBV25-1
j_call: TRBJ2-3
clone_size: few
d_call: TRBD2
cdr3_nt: TGTGCCAGCAGGGGGACTAGCGGCACAGATACGCAGTATTTT
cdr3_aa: CASRGTSGTDTQYF

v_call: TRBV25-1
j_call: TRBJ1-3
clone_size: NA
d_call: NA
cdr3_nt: TGTGCCAGCAGTGAAGCGGGGGGTTCGGGAAACACCATATATTTT
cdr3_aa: CASSEAGGSGNTIYF

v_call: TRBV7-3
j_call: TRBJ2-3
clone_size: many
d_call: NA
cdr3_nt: TGTGCCAGCAGCTTATCTGCCTTCACAGATACGCAGTATTTT
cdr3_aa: CASSLSAFTDTQYF

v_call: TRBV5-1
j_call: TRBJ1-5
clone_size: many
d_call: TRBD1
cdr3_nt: TGCGCCAGCAGCGAGGAGAGCCAGGGGGCCCAGCATTTT
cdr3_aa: CASSEESQGAQHF

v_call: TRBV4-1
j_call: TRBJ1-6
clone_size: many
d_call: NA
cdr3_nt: TGCGCCAGCATGCAGGGGCAGATGGATTCACCCCTCCACTTT
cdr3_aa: CASMQGQMDSPLHF

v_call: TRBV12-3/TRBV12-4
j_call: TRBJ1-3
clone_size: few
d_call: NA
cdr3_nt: TGTGCCAGCAGCGCGTGGAGCTCTGGAAACACCATATATTTT
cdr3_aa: CASSAWSSGNTIYF

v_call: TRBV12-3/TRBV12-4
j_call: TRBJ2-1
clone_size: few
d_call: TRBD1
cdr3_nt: TGTGCCAGCAGCCGGACAGGGGAACTCAATGAGCAGTTCTTC
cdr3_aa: CASSRTGELNEQFF

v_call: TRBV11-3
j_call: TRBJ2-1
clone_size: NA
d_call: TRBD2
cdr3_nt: TGTGCCAGCAGCTCTCCGGGACTAGCGGGAGGGTCCTTCAGCTCCTACAATGAGCAGTTCTTC
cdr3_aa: CASSSPGLAGGSFSSYNEQFF

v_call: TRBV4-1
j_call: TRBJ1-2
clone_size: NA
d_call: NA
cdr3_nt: TGCGCCAGCAGCCAAGATGACGGAGGGGTGAATTATGGCTACACCTTC
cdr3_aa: CASSQDDGGVNYGYTF

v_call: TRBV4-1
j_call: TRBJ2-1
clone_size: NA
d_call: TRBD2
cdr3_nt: TGCGCCAGCAGCCATCCGCCGGGGGGCTACAATGAGCAGTTCTTC
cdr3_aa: CASSHPPGGYNEQFF

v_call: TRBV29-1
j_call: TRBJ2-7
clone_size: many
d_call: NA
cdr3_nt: TGCAGCGTTTCGGGACAAAGGTACGAGCAGTACTTC
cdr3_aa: CSVSGQRYEQYF

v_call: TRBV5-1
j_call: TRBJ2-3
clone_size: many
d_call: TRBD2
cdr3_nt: TGCGCCAGCAGCTTGGGGACTAGCGGGAGGTTCCCAGATACGCAGTATTTT
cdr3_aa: CASSLGTSGRFPDTQYF

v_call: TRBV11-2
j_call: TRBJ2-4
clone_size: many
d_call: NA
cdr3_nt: TGTGCCAGCAGCTTAGATAGAGAAAACATTCAGTACTTC
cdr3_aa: CASSLDRENIQYF

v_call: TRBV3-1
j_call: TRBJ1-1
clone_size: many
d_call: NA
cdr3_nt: TGTGCCAGCAGCCGTACTAACGCTGAAGCTTTCTTT
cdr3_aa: CASSRTNAEAFF